Sequencing of this TCR beta chain was carried out in a study of cytomegalovirus exposure and HLA in healthy donors. The overall study: Genotyping showed 75% to 90% of over 350 donors falling in the Caucasian-associated ancestry cluster.

With respect to this clone: Its target is not known.

Trimming removed 2 bases from V and 6 bases from J; junction bases left unmatched: 6. This CDR3 region has 14 residues. CDR1 and CDR2 from the germline V gene are MNHEY and SVGAGI. General study findings and limits: Of the V segments, some could not be distinguished, including TRBV6-2 and TRBV6-3, and were excluded. For most TCR sequences rarity was the rule, although some public TCRs occurred in many donors.

Primers included in the PCR were 60 Vbeta and 13 Jbeta primers. Sequencing was performed with immunoSEQ multiplex PCR; in TCRdb, only in-frame clones are kept and a portion is missing. There are 150,000 to 200,000 clones in the sample; about 77% occur only once, and roughly 1.2% lies in the top ten. The rearrangement links TRBV6-5 to TRBJ2-7, with 8 bases identical to TRBD1. This sequence originates from a woman aged 45-60 years in good health and CMV-seronegative. Input material: PBMCs. CDR3: CASSYLDRGGEQYF. CDR3 in DNA: TGTGCCAGCAGTTACCTCGACAGGGGCGGCGAGCAGTACTTC.